This T cell receptor beta chain came from a study of blood T cell repertoires in COVID-19 (TCRdb year 2020). In the study overall: Samples covering the acute and convalescent phases of COVID-19 were provided by collaborators in the United States, Italy and Spain. The prospective study material was composed of cDNA or gDNA derived from T cells, B-cell-depleted T cells, or PBMCs. Deeply sampled blood TCRbeta repertoires from subjects exposed to, actively infected with, or recovered from COVID-19 were included in the dataset. The repertoires were released in a freely available public database intended as a resource for research on the immune response to SARS-CoV-2. The samples were drawn from the first 160 participants of the ongoing ImmuneRACE study and from 950 to 1,500 subjects provided by 6 global collaborators. The sample metadata nearly always contained a de-identified subject ID, COVID-19 status, age in years and sex. HLA class I and class II types, where available, came from metadata supplied by the sample provider rather than from assay-based typing. The full study reports these points: How much clinical and demographic metadata was included differed by source and by participant, and the metadata was provided uncurated.

Collaborating institutions collected whole blood in K2EDTA tubes following their own protocols. For TCRbeta analysis, collaborators shipped samples in one of three forms: frozen whole blood, isolated PBMCs, or DNA extracted from either of those sample types. The CDR3 has 16 amino acids, counting the end cysteine and phenylalanine. The CDR3 DNA has 48 bases and is translated from base 1. The germline V gene sets CDR1 to SGHRS and CDR2 to YFSETQ. Unmatched junction bases come to 8, with V trimmed by 4 bases and J by 2 bases. TCRbeta CDR3 regions were amplified from genomic DNA using the immunoSEQ Assay, a bias-controlled multiplex PCR. The study's own analysis went as follows. Within the assay, amplification of reference gene primers was used to estimate how many nucleated cells each sample contained. Sequence reads were collapsed and filtered to measure the absolute abundance of every unique TCRbeta CDR3 rearrangement. Productive Simpson clonality was computed per sample as the square root of Simpson's diversity index over productive rearrangements. The source is immuneACCESS, and TCRdb retained only in-frame sequences with V and J called. Part of the clones is not carried over; for the studies checked, unresolved V genes explain less than half of this, and the remainder is unexplained. V and J calls and clone size come straight from that table; D and trimming were deduced from the DNA. The sample table contains approximately 240,000 clones; only one count was recorded for almost 85% of them. About 4% of the sample is taken by the ten largest.

Note on this clone: Its antigen specificity is not known. No much larger clone exists at a distance of one base, and base qualities are not known.

The sequence was obtained from a man aged 50-59 years with acute or convalescent COVID-19. The sequence links TRBV5-1 to TRBJ2-1, with TRBD1 identical over 8 junction bases. Sample: peripheral blood. CDR3 sequence: CASSKDRGLTYNEQFF. The DNA is TGCGCCAGCAGCAAAGACAGGGGCCTTACCTACAATGAGCAGTTCTTC.